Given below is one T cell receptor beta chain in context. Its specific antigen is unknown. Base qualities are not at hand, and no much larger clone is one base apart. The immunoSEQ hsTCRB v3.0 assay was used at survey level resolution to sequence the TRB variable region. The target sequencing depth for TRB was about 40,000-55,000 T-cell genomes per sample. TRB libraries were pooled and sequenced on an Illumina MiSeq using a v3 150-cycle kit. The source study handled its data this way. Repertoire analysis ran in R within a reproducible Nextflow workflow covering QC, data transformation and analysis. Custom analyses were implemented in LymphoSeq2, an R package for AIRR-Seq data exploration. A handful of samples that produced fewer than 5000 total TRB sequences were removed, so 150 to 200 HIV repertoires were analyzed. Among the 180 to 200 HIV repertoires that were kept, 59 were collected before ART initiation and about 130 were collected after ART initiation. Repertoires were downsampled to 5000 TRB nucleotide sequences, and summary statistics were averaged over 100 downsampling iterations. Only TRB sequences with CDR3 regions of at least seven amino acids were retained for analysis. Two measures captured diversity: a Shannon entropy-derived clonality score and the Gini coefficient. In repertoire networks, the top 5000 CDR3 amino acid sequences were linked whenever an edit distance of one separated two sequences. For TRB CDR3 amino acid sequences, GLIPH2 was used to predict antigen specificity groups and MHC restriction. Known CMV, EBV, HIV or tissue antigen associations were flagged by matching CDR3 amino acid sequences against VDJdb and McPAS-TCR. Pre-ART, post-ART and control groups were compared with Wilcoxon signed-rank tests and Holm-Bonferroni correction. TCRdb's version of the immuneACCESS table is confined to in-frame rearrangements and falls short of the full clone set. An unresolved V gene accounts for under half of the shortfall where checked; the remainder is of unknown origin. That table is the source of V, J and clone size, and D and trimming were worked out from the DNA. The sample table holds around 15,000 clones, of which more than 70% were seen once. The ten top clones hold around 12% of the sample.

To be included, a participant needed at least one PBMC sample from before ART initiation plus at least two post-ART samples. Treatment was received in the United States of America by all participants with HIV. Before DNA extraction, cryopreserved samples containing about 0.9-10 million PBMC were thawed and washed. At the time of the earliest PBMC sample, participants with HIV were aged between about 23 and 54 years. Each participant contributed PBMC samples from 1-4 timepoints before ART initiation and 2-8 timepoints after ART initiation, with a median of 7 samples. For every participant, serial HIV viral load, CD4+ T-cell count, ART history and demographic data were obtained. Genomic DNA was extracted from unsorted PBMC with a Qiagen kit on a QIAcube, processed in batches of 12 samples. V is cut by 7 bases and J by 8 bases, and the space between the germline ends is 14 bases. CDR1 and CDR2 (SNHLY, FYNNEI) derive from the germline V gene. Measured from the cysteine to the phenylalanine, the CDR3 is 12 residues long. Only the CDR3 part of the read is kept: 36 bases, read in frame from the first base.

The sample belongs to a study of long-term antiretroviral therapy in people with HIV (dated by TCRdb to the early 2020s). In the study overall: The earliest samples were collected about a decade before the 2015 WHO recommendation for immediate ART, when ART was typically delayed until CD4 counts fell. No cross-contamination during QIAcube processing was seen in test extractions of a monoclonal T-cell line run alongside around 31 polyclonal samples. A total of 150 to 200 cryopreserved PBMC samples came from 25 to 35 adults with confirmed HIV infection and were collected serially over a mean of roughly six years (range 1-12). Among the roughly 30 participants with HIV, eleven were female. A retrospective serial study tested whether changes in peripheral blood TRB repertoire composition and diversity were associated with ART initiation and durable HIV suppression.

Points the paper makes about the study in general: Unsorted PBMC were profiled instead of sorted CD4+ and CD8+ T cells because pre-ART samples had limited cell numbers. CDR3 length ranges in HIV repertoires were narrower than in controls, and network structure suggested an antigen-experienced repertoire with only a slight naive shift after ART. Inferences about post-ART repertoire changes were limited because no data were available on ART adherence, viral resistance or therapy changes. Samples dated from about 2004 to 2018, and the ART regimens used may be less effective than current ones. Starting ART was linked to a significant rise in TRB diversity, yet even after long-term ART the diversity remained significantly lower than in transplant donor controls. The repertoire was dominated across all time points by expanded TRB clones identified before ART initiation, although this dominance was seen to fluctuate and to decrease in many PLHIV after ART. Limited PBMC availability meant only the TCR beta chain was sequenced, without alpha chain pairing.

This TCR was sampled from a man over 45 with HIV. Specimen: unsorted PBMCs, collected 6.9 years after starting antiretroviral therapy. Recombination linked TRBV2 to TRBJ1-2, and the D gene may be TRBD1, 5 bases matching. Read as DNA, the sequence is TGTGCCAGCACCCCGACAGTAGGAGGCTACACCTTC. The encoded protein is CASTPTVGGYTF.